Sequencing of this TCR beta chain was carried out in a study of blood T cell repertoires in COVID-19. Study background: COVID-19 samples from acute and convalescent phases originated in the United States, Italy and Spain. PBMCs, B-cell-depleted T cells, or T cells provided the cDNA or gDNA that made up the material.

Source study methods: Estimates of nucleated cell counts were drawn from the amplification of reference gene primers. TCRdb's copy holds only in-frame clones and misses some; the assay was immunoSEQ multiplex PCR. V, J and clone size are those of that table, while D and trimming were read from the DNA. The sample contains around 180,000 clones, approximately 91% of which appear only once. This CDR3 spans 15 amino acids. Trimming left V 6 bases short and J 8 bases short, with 19 bases between. CDR1 and CDR2 from the germline V gene are MDHEN and SYDVKM. The sequenced material came from peripheral blood. The J gene is TRBJ1-4, the V gene TRBV28; possibly TRBD1 for D (5 bases). This sequence was found in a man between 65 and 80 years old with active or convalescent COVID-19. The CDR3 loop reads CASSPPSGEGEKLFF. The CDR3, as DNA: TGTGCCAGCAGCCCCCCGTCGGGGGAAGGGGAAAAACTGTTTTTT.